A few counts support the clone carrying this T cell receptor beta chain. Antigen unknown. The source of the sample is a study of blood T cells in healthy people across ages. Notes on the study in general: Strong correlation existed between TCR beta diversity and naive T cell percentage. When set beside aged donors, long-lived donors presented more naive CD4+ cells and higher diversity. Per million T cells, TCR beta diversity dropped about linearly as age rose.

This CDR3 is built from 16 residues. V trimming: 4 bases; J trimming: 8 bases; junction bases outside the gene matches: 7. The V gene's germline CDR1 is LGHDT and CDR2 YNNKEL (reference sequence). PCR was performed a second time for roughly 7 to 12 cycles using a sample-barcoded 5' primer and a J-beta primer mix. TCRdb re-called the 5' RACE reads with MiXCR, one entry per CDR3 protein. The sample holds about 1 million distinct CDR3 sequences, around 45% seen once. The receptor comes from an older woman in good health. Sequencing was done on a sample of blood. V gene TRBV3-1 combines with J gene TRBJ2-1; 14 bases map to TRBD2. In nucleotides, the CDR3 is TGTGCCAGCAGCCCCTCCGGGACTAGCGGGAGAGATGAGCAGTTCTTC. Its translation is CASSPSGTSGRDEQFF.